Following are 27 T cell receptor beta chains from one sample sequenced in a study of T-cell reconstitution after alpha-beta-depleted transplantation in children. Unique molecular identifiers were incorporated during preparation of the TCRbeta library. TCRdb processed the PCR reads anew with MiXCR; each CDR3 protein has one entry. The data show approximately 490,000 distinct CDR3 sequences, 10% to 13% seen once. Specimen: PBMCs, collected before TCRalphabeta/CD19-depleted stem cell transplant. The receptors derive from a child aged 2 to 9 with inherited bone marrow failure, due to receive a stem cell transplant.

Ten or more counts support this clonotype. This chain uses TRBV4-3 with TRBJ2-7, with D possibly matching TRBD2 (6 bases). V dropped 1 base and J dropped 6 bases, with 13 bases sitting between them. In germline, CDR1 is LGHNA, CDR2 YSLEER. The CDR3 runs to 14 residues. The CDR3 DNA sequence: TGCGCCAGCAGCCAAGGGACACTAGCTCCCGAGCAGTACTTC. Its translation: CASSQGTLAPEQYF.

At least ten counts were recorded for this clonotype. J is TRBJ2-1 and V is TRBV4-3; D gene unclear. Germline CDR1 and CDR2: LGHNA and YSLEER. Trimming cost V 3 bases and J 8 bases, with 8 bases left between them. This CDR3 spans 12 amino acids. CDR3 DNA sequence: TGCGCCAGCAGCCAGTCTAACGATGAGCAGTTCTTC. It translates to CASSQSNDEQFF.

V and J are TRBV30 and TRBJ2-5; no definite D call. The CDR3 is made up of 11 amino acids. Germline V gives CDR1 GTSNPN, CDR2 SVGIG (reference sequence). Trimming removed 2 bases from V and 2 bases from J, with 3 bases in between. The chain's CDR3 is CAWSLQETQYF. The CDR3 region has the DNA TGTGCCTGGAGTCTACAAGAGACCCAGTACTTC.

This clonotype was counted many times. The CDR3 sequence: CASSLLGVVAGALNEQFF. Here the CDR3 DNA reads TGTGCCAGCAGCCTCCTGGGTGTAGTAGCGGGAGCCCTCAATGAGCAGTTCTTC. The rearrangement uses TRBV7-8 and TRBJ2-1, with TRBD2 matching over 9 bases. The germline gives CDR1 SGHVS, CDR2 FQNEAQ. The CDR3 spans 18 residues. V was pared by 5 bases and J by 6 bases, with 17 bases of the junction left unmatched. The full variable domain, completed using reference TRBV7-8 and TRBJ2-1, is GAGVSQSPRYKVAKRGQDVALRCDPISGHVSLFWYQQALGQGPEFLTYFQNEAQLDKSGLPSDRFFAERPEGSVSTLKIQRTQQEDSAVYLCASSLLGVVAGALNEQFFGPGTRLTVL.

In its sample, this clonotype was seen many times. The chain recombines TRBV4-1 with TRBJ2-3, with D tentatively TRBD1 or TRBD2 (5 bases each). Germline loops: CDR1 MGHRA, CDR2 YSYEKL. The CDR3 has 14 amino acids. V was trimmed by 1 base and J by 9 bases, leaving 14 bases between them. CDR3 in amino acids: CASSQGALRDTQYF. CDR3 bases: TGCGCCAGCAGCCAAGGAGCACTCAGGGACACGCAGTATTTT.

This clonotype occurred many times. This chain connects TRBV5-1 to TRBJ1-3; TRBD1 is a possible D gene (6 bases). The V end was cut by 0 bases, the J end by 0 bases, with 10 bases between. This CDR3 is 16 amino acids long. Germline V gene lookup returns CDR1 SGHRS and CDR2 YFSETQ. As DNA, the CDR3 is TGCGCCAGCAGCTTGGCAGGACAGAACTCTGGAAACACCATATATTTT. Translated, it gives CASSLAGQNSGNTIYF.

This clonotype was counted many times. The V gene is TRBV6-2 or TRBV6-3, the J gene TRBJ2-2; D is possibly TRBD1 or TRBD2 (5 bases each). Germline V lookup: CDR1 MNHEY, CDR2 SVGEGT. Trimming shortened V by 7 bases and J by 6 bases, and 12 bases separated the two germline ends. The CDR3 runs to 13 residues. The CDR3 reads CASIVQGAGELFF. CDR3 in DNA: TGTGCCAGCATAGTCCAGGGAGCCGGGGAGCTGTTTTTT.

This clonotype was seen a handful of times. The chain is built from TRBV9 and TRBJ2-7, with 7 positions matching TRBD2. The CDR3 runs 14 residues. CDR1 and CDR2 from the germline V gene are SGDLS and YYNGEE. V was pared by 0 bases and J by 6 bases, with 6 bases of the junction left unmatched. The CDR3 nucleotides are TGTGCCAGCAGCGTAGGTGGGAGGGCCGGCGAGCAGTACTTC. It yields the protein CASSVGGRAGEQYF.

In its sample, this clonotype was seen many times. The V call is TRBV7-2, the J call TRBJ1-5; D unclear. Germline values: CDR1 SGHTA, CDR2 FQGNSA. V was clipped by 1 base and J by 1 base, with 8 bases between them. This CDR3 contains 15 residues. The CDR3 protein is CASSLVGWSNQPQHF. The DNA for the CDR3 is TGTGCCAGCAGCTTAGTTGGGTGGAGCAATCAGCCCCAGCATTTT. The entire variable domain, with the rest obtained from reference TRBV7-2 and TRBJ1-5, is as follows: GAGVSQSPSNKVTEKGKDVELRCDPISGHTALYWYRQSLGQGLEFLIYFQGNSAPDKSGLPSDRFSAERTGGSVSTLTIQRTQQEDSAVYLCASSLVGWSNQPQHFGDGTRLSIL.

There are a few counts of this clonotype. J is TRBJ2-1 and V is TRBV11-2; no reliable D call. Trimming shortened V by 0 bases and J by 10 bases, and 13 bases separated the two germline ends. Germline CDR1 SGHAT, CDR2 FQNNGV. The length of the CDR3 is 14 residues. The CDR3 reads CASSLDSNLGEQFF. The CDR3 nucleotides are TGTGCCAGCAGCTTAGATTCAAATCTAGGGGAGCAGTTCTTC. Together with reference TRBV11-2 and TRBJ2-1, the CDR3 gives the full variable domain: EAGVAQSPRYKIIEKRQSVAFWCNPISGHATLYWYQQILGQGPKLLIQFQNNGVVDDSQLPKDRFSAERLKGVDSTLKIQPAKLEDSAVYLCASSLDSNLGEQFFGPGTRLTVL.

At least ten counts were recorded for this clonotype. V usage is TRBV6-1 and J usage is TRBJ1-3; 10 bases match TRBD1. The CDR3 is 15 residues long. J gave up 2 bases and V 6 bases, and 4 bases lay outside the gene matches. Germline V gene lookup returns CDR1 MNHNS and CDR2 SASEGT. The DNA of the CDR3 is TGTGCCAGCAGCCCCGGGACAGGGGCTGGAAACACCATATATTTT. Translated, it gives CASSPGTGAGNTIYF.

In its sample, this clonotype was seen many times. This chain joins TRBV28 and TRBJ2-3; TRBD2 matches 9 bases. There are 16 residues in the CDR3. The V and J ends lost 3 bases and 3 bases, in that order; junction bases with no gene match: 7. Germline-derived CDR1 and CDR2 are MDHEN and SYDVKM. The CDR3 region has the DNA TGTGCCAGCAGTTTTAGCGGGAGAATTATAACAGATACGCAGTATTTT. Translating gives CASSFSGRIITDTQYF.

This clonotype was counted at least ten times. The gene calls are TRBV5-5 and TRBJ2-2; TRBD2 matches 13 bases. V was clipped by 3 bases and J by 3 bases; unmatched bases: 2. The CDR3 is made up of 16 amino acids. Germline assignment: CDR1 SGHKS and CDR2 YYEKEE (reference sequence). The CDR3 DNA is TGTGCCAGCAGCTGGGGACTAGCGGGATACACCGGGGAGCTGTTTTTT. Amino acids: CASSWGLAGYTGELFF.

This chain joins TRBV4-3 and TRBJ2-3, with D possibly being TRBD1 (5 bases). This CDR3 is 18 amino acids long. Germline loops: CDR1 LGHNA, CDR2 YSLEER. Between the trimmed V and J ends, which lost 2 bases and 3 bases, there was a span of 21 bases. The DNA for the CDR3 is TGCGCCAGCAGCCAAAGATTCGAACTGGCGGCAGGGACAGATACGCAGTATTTT. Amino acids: CASSQRFELAAGTDTQYF.

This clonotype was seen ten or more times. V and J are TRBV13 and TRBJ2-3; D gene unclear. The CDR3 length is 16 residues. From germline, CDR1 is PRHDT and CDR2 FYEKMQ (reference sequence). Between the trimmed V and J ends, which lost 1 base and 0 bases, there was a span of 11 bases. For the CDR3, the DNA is TGTGCCAGCAGCTTAGTCCTAGGTCCTAGCACAGATACGCAGTATTTT. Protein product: CASSLVLGPSTDTQYF. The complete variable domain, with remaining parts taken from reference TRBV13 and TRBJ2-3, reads AAGVIQSPRHLIKEKRETATLKCYPIPRHDTVYWYQQGPGQDPQFLISFYEKMQSDKGSIPDRFSAQQFSDYHSELNMSSLELGDSALYFCASSLVLGPSTDTQYFGPGTRLTVL.

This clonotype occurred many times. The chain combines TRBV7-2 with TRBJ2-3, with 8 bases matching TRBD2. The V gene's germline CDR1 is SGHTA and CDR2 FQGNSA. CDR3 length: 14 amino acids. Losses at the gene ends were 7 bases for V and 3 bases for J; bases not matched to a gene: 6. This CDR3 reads CASISGGPTDTQYF. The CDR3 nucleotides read TGTGCCAGCATATCGGGAGGGCCGACAGATACGCAGTATTTT.

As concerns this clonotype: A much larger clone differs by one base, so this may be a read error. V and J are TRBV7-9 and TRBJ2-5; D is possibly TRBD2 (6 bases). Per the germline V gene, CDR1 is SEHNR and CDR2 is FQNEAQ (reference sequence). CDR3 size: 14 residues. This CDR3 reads CVSSLAVPAETQYF. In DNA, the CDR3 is TGTGTCAGCAGCTTAGCGGTGCCAGCGGAGACCCAGTACTTC.

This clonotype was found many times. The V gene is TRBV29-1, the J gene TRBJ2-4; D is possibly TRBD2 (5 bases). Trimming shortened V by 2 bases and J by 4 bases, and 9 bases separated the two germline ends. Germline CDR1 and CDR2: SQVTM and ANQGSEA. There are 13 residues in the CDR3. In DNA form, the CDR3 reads TGCAGCGTTGAAAGAGGGCCTAAAAACATTCAGTACTTC. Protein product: CSVERGPKNIQYF.

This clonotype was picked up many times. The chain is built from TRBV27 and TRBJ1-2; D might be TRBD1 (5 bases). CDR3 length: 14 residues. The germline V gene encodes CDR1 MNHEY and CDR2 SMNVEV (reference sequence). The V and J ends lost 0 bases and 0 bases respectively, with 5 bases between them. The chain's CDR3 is CASSLSGANYGYTF. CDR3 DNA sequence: TGTGCCAGCAGTTTATCGGGGGCTAACTATGGCTACACCTTC.

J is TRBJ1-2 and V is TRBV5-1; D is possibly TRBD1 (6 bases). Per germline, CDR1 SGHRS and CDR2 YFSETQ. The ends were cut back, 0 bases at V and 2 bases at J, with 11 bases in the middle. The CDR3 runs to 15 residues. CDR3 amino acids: CASSLGGRLNYGYTF. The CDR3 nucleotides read TGCGCCAGCAGCTTGGGGGGGCGGTTGAACTATGGCTACACCTTC.

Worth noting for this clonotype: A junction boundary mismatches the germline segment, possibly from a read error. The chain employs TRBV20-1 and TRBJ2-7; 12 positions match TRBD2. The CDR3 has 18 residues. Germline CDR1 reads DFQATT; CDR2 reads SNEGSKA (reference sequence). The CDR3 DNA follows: TGCTGTGCTAGGGGCAGGGCAGGGACTAGCGGGTTGCCCTACGAGCAGTACTTC. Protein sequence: CCARGRAGTSGLPYEQYF.

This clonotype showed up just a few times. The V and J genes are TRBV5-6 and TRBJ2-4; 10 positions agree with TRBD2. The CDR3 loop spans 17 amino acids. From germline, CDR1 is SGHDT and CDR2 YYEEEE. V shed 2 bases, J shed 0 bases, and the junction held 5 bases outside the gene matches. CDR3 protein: CASSLLAGKLAKNIQYF. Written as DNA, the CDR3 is TGTGCCAGCAGCTTACTAGCGGGGAAACTAGCCAAAAACATTCAGTACTTC.

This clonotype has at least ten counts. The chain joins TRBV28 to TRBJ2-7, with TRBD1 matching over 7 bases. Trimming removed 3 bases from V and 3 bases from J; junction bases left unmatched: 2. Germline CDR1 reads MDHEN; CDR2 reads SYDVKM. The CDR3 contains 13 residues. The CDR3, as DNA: TGTGCCAGCAGTTTGACAGGGCTCTACGAGCAGTACTTC. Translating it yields CASSLTGLYEQYF.

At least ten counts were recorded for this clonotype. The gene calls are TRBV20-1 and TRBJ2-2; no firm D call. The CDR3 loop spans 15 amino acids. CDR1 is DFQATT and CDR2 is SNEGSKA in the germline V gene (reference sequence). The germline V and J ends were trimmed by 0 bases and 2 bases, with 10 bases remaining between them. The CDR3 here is CSARDHTPNTGELFF. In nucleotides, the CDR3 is TGCAGTGCTAGAGATCACACGCCCAACACCGGGGAGCTGTTTTTT.

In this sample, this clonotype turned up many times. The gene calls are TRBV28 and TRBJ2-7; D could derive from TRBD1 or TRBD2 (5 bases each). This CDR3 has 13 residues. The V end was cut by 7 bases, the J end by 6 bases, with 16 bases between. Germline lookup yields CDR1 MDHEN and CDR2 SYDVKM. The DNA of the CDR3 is TGTGCCAGCACCTGGGGCGCTAGCTCCGAGCAGTACTTC. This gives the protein CASTWGASSEQYF.

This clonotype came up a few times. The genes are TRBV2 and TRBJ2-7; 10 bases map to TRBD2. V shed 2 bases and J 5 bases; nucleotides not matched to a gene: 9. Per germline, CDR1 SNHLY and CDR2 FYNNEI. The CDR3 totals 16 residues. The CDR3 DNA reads TGTGCCAGCAGTGAAAGGCCTAGCGGGAGTCTGCACGAGCAGTACTTC. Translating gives CASSERPSGSLHEQYF.

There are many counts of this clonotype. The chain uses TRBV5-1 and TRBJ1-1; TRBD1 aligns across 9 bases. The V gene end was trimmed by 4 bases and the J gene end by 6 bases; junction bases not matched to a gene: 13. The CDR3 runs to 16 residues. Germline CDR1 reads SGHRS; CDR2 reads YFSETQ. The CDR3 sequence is CASSVGTGLLFAEAFF. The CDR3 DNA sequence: TGCGCCAGCAGCGTAGGGACAGGGCTTCTCTTCGCTGAAGCTTTCTTT.